This T cell receptor (beta chain) was observed in a study of blood T cell repertoires in COVID-19. As for the study in general: Nucleic acid was either cDNA or gDNA, and it came from T cells, B-cell-depleted T cells, or PBMCs.

In the study's own analysis: Quantification of nucleated cells was approximated via reference gene primer amplification. Sequencing used immunoSEQ multiplex PCR; TCRdb keeps in-frame clones, though not all of them. The D gene and trimming were derived from the DNA, and the V and J assignments and clone size from that table. In the table there are 150,000 to 200,000 clones, 65% to 85% of which are singletons. The CDR3 has 13 amino acids. CDR1 is KGHDR, CDR2 SFDVKD, per germline. Trimming removed 4 bases from V and 5 bases from J, with 11 bases in between. The material sequenced was peripheral blood. This TCR came from a man aged 60 to 75 with active or convalescent COVID-19. V gene TRBV24-1 combines with J gene TRBJ2-7; D is possibly TRBD1 (6 bases). The CDR3 is CATSEGGKDEQYF. The CDR3 nucleotides read TGTGCCACCAGTGAAGGGGGTAAAGACGAGCAGTACTTC.